What follows describes a single T cell receptor (beta chain). These data come from a study of OX40 agonist ivuxolimab in advanced cancers. Clones were read by immunoSEQ multiplex PCR, and TCRdb kept only the in-frame ones, dropping some. This table has 90,000 or so clones, more than 90% appearing once. Per the germline V gene, CDR1 is PRHDT and CDR2 is FYEKMQ (reference sequence). Trimming removed 4 bases from V and 9 bases from J, with 10 bases in between. CDR3 length equals 12 residues. The material sequenced was CD4+ or CD8+ T cells sorted from blood, taken in a trial of the OX40 agonist ivuxolimab. The J gene is TRBJ2-1, the V gene TRBV13, with D possibly matching TRBD1 (5 bases). The clonotype originates from an adult with an advanced solid tumor such as melanoma, head and neck, liver or kidney cancer. CDR3 amino acids: CASSSRESEQFF. The CDR3, as DNA: TGTGCCAGCAGCTCCAGGGAAAGTGAGCAGTTCTTC.